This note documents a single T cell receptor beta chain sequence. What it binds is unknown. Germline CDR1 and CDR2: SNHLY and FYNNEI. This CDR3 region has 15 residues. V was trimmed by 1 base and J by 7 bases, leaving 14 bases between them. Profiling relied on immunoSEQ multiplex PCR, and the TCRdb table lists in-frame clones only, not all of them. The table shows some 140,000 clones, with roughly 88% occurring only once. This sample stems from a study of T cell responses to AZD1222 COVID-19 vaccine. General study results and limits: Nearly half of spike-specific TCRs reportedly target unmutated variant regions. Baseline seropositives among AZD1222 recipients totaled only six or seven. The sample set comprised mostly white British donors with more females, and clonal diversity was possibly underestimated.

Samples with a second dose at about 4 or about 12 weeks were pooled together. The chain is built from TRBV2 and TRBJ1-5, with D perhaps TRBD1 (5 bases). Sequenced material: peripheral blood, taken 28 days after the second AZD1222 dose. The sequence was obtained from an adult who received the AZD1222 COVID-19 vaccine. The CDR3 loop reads CASSEEGLGSQPQHF. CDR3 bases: TGTGCCAGCAGTGAAGAGGGGCTGGGAAGCCAGCCCCAGCATTTT.